This T cell receptor beta chain emerged from a study of control samples from healthy donors and cancer patients. This table comes from immunoSEQ multiplex PCR, and its TCRdb copy is limited to in-frame clones, with some not included. The sample has some 40,000 clones; roughly 94% are singletons. Sequenced material: blood. This TCR was recovered from a man between 60 and 75 years old in good health.

In nucleotides, the CDR3 is TGTGCCAGCTCACCAATTCCGCTACAGGGGGCGAGGTATGAAAAACTGTTTTTT. Amino acids: CASSPIPLQGARYEKLFF. The chain uses TRBV18 and TRBJ1-4, with TRBD1 identical over 9 bases. This CDR3 spans 18 amino acids. V gave up 2 bases and J gave up 6 bases; unmatched junction bases: 13. Germline V CDR1 and CDR2: KGHSH, LQKENI.